Following are 12 T cell receptor beta chains from one sample sequenced in a study. TCRdb reprocessed the 5' RACE reads with MiXCR, giving one entry per CDR3 protein. The repertoire holds around 9,000 distinct CDR3 sequences, with about 65% as singletons. The specimen sequenced was tumor-infiltrating naive CD4+ T cells sorted from the breast tumor. As for subset: naive CD4+ T cells, CD4+CD45RA+CD25-. Every receptor here comes from a female donor with breast cancer.

A note on this clonotype: A read error is likely, as this CDR3 ends without the conserved phenylalanine or tryptophan. This rearrangement joins TRBV20-1 to TRBJ2-2, with D tentatively TRBD1 (5 bases). The germline gives CDR1 DFQATT, CDR2 SNEGSKA (reference sequence). The CDR3 spans 18 residues. V was cut by 0 bases and J by 2 bases, with 19 bases left in between. DNA for the CDR3: TGCAGTGCTAGAGATCTCGTCCGCCAGGGCGGTAACACCGGGGAGCTGTTTCTT. Translation gives CSARDLVRQGGNTGELFL.

The chain recombines TRBV29-1 with TRBJ1-1; D is perhaps TRBD1 (5 bases). CDR3 size: 14 residues. V gave up 4 bases and J gave up 2 bases, with 14 bases separating them. Germline CDR1 SQVTM, CDR2 ANQGSEA. CDR3 loop: CSVGGLIGNTEAFF. The CDR3 DNA reads TGCAGCGTTGGGGGACTGATAGGAAACACTGAAGCTTTCTTT.

This rearrangement joins TRBV5-5 to TRBJ2-7; the D is unclear. CDR1 is SGHKS and CDR2 is YYEKEE in the germline V gene (reference sequence). The CDR3 runs 15 residues. The V end lost 0 bases, the J end lost 2 bases, and 12 bases lay between the germline ends. The CDR3: CASSLAGQETYEQYF. The CDR3 nucleotides read TGTGCCAGCAGCTTGGCCGGGCAGGAAACCTACGAGCAGTACTTC.

The chain links TRBV5-1 to TRBJ2-7; 7 bases line up with TRBD1. Per the germline V gene, CDR1 is SGHRS and CDR2 is YFSETQ. The CDR3 is 15 amino acids. J gave up 1 base and V 5 bases, and 9 bases lay outside the gene matches. The CDR3 region is CASRQGSQESYEQYF. The CDR3 nucleotides read TGCGCCAGCAGACAGGGGTCCCAGGAGTCCTACGAGCAGTACTTC.

The chain couples TRBV20-1 to TRBJ2-6; 8 bases line up with TRBD1. The germline gives CDR1 DFQATT, CDR2 SNEGSKA (reference sequence). V lost 6 bases, J lost 4 bases, and 8 bases stayed unmatched. The CDR3 runs 15 residues. The CDR3 DNA reads TGCAGTGCCCCCGGACAGGGACTGGGGGCCAACGTCCTGACTTTC. Translation gives CSAPGQGLGANVLTF.

The rearrangement uses TRBV28 and TRBJ2-1, with 7 nucleotides matching TRBD2. Germline-derived CDR1 and CDR2 are MDHEN and SYDVKM. This CDR3 region has 15 residues. The ends lost 10 bases at V and 4 bases at J; junction bases unmatched: 13. The chain's CDR3 is CATENPVGGYNEQFF. The CDR3 nucleotides read TGTGCCACCGAAAACCCCGTCGGGGGGTACAATGAGCAGTTCTTC.

The V and J genes are TRBV11-1 and TRBJ2-1; D may match TRBD1 or TRBD2 (6 bases each). Germline V CDR1 and CDR2: SGHAT, FQDESV (reference sequence). Trimming removed 5 bases from V and 7 bases from J, with 15 bases in between. This CDR3 region has 14 residues. CDR3 residues: CASSDARGGNEQFF. The CDR3 DNA reads as TGTGCCAGCAGCGACGCCAGGGGAGGTAATGAGCAGTTCTTC.

The rearrangement joins TRBV6-1 to TRBJ1-5; D call uncertain. The CDR3 spans 13 residues. Germline loops: CDR1 MNHNS, CDR2 SASEGT. The V end lost 8 bases, the J end lost 5 bases, and 13 bases lay between the germline ends. The CDR3 coding sequence is TGTGCCAGCGACAATGTTGGTTATCAGCCCCAGCATTTT. It yields the protein CASDNVGYQPQHF.

As regards this clonotype: A read error is likely, as this CDR3 ends without the conserved phenylalanine or tryptophan. The chain recombines TRBV12-3 or TRBV12-4 with TRBJ1-5, with D unresolved. The V end was cut by 1 base, the J end by 3 bases, with 7 bases between. This CDR3 has 14 residues. The CDR3 is CASSLGLTNQPQHS. In DNA form, the CDR3 reads TGTGCCAGCAGTTTAGGCCTTACCAATCAGCCCCAGCATTCT.

The CDR3 region is CASSPMVPDTQYF. The CDR3 DNA sequence: TGCGCCAGCAGCCCGATGGTCCCAGATACGCAGTATTTT. The chain couples TRBV5-1 to TRBJ2-3; no clear D gene. There are 13 residues in the CDR3. With 4 bases removed from V and 4 bases from J, the gap between germline ends came to 10 bases. In germline, CDR1 is SGHRS, CDR2 YFSETQ.

This clonotype has only a few counts. The chain has TRBV20-1 and TRBJ2-3; no firm D call. Trimming took off 6 bases at V and 1 base at J, with 11 bases between the two ends. Germline-derived CDR1 and CDR2 are DFQATT and SNEGSKA (reference sequence). CDR3 size: 13 residues. The CDR3 DNA is TGCAGTGCCCCCGGACCGGGCACAGATACGCAGTATTTT. Amino acids: CSAPGPGTDTQYF.

The V and J genes are TRBV7-7 and TRBJ2-5; 7 positions match TRBD2. Germline CDR1 is SSHAT and CDR2 is FNYEAQ (reference sequence). The length of the CDR3 is 13 residues. The CDR3 DNA follows: TGTGCTACCGAGAGCGGGACTAAGGGGACCCAGTACTTC. It translates to CATESGTKGTQYF.